This T cell receptor beta chain came from a study of blood T cells in healthy people across ages. This CDR3 spans 17 amino acids. Per germline, CDR1 DFQATT and CDR2 SNEGSKA (reference sequence). J was trimmed by 7 bases and V by 6 bases; bases with no gene match: 20. For the second PCR, which ran for about 7 to 12 cycles, a sample-barcoded 5' primer and a J-beta primer mix were used. All samples yielded 3 million or more CDR3-containing paired-end reads. Each CDR3 protein gets one entry after TCRdb re-called the 5' RACE reads with MiXCR. The data hold more than 1,400,000 distinct CDR3 sequences, with about 40% observed a single time.

The sequence was collected from a woman aged 18-29 years in good health. The chain couples TRBV20-1 to TRBJ2-3; the match to TRBD2 covers 9 bases. The sequencing sample was made of blood. CDR3 region: CSALPGIGREGSNTQYF. The CDR3 nucleotides are TGCAGTGCCCTCCCCGGTATAGGGCGGGAGGGTTCAAATACGCAGTATTTT.